This T cell receptor (beta chain) was documented in a study of T cell responses to AZD1222 COVID-19 vaccine. Study-level results: Vaccination with two AZD1222 doses was followed by a rise in Spike-specific TCR breadth and depth. Donors, mostly white British, included more females; clonal diversity was possibly underestimated. Close to half of all spike-specific TCRs reportedly target regions of the variants that are unmutated. Baseline seropositives among AZD1222 recipients totaled only six or seven.

Sequencing was performed with immunoSEQ multiplex PCR; in TCRdb, only in-frame clones are kept and a portion is missing. This sample has about 120,000 clones, with about 92% found just once. Trimming removed 3 bases from V and 3 bases from J, with 12 bases in between. The CDR3 spans 15 residues. CDR1 and CDR2 from the germline V gene are SGHKS and YYEKEE (reference sequence). On this clone: Its target is not known.

The receptor comes from an adult in good health. The sequenced sample was peripheral blood, obtained on day 0 of MenACWY control vaccination. The chain joins TRBV5-5 to TRBJ2-2; no clear D gene. As DNA, the CDR3 is TGTGCCAGCAGCTCGCAACTTTTGGACACCGGGGAGCTGTTTTTT. It translates to CASSSQLLDTGELFF.